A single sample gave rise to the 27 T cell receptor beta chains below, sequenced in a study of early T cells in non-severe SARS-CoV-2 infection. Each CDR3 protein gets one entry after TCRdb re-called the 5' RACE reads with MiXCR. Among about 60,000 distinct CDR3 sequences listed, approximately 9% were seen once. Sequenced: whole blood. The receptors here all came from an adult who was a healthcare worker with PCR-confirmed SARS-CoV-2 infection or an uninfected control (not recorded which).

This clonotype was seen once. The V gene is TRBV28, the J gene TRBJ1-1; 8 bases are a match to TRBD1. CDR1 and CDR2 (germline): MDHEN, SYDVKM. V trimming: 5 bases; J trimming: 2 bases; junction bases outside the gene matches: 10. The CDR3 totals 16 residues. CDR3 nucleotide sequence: TGTGCCAGCAGTCTGATTCAGGGGGCCCATAACACTGAAGCTTTCTTT. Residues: CASSLIQGAHNTEAFF.

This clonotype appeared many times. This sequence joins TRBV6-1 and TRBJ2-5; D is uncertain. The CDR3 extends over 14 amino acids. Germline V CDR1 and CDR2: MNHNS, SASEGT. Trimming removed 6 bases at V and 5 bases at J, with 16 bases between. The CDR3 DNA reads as TGTGCCAGCAGAGCACCGGCCAAAGGGGAGACCCAGTACTTC. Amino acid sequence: CASRAPAKGETQYF.

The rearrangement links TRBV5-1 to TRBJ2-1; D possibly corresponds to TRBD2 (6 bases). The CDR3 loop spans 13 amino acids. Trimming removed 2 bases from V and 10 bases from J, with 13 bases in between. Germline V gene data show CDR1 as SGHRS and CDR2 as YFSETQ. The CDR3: CASSLATGVEQFF. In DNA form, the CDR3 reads TGCGCCAGCAGCTTAGCCACGGGGGTGGAGCAGTTCTTC. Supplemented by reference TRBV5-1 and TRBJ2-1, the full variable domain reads KAGVTQTPRYLIKTRGQQVTLSCSPISGHRSVSWYQQTPGQGLQFLFEYFSETQRNKGNFPGRFSGRQFSNSRSEMNVSTLELGDSALYLCASSLATGVEQFFGPGTRLTVL.

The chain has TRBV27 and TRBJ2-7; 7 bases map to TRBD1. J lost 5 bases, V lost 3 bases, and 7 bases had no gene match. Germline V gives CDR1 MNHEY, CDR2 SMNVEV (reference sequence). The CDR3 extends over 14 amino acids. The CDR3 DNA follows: TGTGCCAGCAGTTTCTACAGGGGCTGGAACGAGCAGTACTTC. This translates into CASSFYRGWNEQYF.

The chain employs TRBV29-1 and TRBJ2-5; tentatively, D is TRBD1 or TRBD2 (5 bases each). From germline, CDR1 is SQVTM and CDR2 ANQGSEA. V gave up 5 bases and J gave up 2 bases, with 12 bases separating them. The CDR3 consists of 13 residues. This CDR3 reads CSVPRGPQETQYF. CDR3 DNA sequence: TGCAGCGTTCCCCGGGGCCCGCAAGAGACCCAGTACTTC.

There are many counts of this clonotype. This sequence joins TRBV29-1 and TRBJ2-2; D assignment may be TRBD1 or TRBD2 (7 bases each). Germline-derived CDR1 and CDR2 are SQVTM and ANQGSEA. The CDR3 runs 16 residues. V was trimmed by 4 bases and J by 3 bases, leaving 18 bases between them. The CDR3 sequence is CSVARGSSGYTGELFF. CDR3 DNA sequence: TGCAGCGTTGCCAGGGGGTCTAGCGGCTACACCGGGGAGCTGTTTTTT.

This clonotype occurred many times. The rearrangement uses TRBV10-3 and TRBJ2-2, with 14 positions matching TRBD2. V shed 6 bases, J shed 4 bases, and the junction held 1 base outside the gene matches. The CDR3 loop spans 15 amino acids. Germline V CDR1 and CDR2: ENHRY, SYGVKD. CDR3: CAIRGLAGATGELFF. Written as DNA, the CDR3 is TGTGCCATCAGGGGACTAGCGGGAGCCACCGGGGAGCTGTTTTTT.

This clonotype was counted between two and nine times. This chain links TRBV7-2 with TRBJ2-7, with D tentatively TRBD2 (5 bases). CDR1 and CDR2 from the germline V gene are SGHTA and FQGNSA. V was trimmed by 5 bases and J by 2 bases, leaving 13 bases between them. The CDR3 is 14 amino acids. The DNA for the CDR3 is TGTGCCAGCAGCCCCGGACTGGGAGCCTACGAGCAGTACTTC. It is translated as CASSPGLGAYEQYF. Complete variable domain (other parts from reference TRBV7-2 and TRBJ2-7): GAGVSQSPSNKVTEKGKDVELRCDPISGHTALYWYRQSLGQGLEFLIYFQGNSAPDKSGLPSDRFSAERTGGSVSTLTIQRTQQEDSAVYLCASSPGLGAYEQYFGPGTRLTVT.

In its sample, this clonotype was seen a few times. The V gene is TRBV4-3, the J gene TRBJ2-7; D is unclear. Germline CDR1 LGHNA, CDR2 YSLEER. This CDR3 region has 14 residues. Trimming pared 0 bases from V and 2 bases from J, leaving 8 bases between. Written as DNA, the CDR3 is TGCGCCAGCAGCCAAGAGGGCGGTCCCTACGAGCAGTACTTC. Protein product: CASSQEGGPYEQYF.

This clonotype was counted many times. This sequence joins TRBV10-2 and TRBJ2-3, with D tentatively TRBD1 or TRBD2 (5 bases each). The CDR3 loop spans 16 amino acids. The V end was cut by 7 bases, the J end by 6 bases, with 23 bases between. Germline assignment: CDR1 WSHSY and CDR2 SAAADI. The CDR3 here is CASTRLRGRRSDTQYF. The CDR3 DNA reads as TGCGCCAGCACCCGTCTCCGGGGACGCCGCTCTGATACGCAGTATTTT.

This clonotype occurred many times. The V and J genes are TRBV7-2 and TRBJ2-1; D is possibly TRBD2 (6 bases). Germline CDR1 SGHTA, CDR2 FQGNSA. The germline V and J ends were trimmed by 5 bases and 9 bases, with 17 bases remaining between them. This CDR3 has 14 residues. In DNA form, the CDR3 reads TGTGCCAGCAGCCGGGGGTGGCGGGGTGGTGAGCAGTTCTTC. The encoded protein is CASSRGWRGGEQFF.

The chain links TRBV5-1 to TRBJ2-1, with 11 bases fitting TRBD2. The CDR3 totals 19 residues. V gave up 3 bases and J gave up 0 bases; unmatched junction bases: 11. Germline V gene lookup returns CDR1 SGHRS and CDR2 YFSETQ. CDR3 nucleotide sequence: TGCGCCAGCAGCTCTCCGGGACTAGCGGAGAGTAGCTCCTACAATGAGCAGTTCTTC. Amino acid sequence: CASSSPGLAESSSYNEQFF.

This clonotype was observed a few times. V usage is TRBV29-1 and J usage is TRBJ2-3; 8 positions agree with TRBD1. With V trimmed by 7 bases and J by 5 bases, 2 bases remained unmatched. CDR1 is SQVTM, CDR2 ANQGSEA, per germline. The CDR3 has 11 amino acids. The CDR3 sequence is CSGTGIDTQYF. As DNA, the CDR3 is TGCAGCGGGACAGGGATAGATACGCAGTATTTT.

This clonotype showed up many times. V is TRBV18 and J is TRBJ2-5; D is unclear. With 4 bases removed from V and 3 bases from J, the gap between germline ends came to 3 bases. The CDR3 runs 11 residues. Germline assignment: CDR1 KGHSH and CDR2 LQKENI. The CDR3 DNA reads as TGTGCCAGCTCACGGGAAGAGACCCAGTACTTC. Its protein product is CASSREETQYF.

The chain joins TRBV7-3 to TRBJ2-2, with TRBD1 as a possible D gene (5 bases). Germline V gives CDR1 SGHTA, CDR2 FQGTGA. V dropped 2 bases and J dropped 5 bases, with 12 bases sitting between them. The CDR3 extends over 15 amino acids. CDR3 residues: CASSLSTDTTGELFF. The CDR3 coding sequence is TGTGCCAGCAGCTTATCGACAGACACTACCGGGGAGCTGTTTTTT.

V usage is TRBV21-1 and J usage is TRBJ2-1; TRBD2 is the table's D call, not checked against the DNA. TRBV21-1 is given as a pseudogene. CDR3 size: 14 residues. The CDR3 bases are TGTGCCAGCAGCAAAGGGAAGCGGTACAATGAGCAGTTCTTC. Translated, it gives CASSKGKRYNEQFF.

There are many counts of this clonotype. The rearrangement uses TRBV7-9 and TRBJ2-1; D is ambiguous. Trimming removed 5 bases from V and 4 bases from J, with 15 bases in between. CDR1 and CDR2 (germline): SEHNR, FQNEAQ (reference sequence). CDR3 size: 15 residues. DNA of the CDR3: TGTGCCAGCAGCCCCCGTGGGAACGTTTACAATGAGCAGTTCTTC. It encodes CASSPRGNVYNEQFF.

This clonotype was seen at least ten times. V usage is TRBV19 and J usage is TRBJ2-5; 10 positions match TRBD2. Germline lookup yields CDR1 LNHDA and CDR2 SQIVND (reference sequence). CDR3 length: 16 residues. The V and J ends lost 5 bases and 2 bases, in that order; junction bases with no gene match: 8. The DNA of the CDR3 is TGTGCCAGTAGTCCCGAGGGACTAGCGCGACAAGAGACCCAGTACTTC. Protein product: CASSPEGLARQETQYF.

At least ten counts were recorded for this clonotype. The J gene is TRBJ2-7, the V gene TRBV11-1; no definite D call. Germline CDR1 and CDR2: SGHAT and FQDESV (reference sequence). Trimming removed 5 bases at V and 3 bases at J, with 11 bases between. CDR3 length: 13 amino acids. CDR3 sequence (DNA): TGTGCCAGCAGCGCGATTAGGAGCTACGAGCAGTACTTC. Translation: CASSAIRSYEQYF. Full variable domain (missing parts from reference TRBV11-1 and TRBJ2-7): EAEVAQSPRYKITEKSQAVAFWCDPISGHATLYWYRQILGQGPELLVQFQDESVVDDSQLPKDRFSAERLKGVDSTLKIQPAELGDSAMYLCASSAIRSYEQYFGPGTRLTVT.

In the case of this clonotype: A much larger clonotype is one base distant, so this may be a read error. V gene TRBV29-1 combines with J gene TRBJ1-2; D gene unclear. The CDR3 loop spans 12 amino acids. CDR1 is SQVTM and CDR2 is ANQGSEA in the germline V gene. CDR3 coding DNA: TGCTGCGTTAGGAGAACCAACTATGGCTACACCTTC. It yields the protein CCVRRTNYGYTF.

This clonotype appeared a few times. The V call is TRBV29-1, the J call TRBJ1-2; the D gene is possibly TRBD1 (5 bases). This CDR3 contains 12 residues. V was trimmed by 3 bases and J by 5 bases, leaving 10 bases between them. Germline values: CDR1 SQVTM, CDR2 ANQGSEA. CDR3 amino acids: CSVDRADYGYTF. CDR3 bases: TGCAGCGTTGACAGGGCAGATTATGGCTACACCTTC.

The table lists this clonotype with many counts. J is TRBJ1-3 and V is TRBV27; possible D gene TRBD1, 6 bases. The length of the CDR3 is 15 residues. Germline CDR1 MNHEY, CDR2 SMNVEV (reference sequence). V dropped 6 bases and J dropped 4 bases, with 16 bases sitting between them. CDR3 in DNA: TGTGCCAGCAGCCCGGCGGGGGCGGGAGGAAACACCATATATTTT. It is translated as CASSPAGAGGNTIYF.

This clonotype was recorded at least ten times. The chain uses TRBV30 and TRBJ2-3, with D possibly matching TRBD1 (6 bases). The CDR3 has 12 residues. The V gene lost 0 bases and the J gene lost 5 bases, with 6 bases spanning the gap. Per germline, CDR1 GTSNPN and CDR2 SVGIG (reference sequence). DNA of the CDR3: TGTGCCTGGAGTGTAGGGGGAGATACGCAGTATTTT. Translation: CAWSVGGDTQYF.

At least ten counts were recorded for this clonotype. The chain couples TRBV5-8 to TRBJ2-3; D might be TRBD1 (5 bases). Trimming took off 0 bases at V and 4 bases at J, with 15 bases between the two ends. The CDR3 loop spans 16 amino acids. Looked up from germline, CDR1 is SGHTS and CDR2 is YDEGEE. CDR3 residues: CASSLAGQGPSDTQYF. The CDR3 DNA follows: TGTGCCAGCAGCTTGGCCGGGCAGGGTCCATCAGATACGCAGTATTTT.

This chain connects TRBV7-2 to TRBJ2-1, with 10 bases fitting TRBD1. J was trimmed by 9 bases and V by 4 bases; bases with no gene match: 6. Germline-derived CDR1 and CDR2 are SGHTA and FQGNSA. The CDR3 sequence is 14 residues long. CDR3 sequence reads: CASSSGQGIGEQFF. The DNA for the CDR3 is TGTGCCAGCAGCTCGGGACAGGGGATTGGTGAGCAGTTCTTC.

The CDR3 spells CSASEQAREKLFF. The CDR3 DNA is TGCAGCGCCTCTGAACAGGCCCGAGAAAAACTGTTTTTT. The J gene is TRBJ1-4, the V gene TRBV29-1; perhaps TRBD1 as D (5 bases). Germline CDR1 and CDR2: SQVTM and ANQGSEA. CDR3 length equals 13 residues. Trimming removed 7 bases from V and 8 bases from J, with 17 bases in between.

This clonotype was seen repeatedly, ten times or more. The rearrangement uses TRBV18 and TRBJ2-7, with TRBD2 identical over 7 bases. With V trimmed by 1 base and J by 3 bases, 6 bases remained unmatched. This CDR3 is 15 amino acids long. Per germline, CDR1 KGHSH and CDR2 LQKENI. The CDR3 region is CASSPLGGGFYEQYF. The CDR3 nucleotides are TGTGCCAGCTCACCACTTGGGGGGGGTTTCTACGAGCAGTACTTC. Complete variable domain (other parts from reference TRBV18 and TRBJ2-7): NAGVMQNPRHLVRRRGQEARLRCSPMKGHSHVYWYRQLPEEGLKFMVYLQKENIIDESGMPKERFSAEFPKEGPSILRIQQVVRGDSAAYFCASSPLGGGFYEQYFGPGTRLTVT.